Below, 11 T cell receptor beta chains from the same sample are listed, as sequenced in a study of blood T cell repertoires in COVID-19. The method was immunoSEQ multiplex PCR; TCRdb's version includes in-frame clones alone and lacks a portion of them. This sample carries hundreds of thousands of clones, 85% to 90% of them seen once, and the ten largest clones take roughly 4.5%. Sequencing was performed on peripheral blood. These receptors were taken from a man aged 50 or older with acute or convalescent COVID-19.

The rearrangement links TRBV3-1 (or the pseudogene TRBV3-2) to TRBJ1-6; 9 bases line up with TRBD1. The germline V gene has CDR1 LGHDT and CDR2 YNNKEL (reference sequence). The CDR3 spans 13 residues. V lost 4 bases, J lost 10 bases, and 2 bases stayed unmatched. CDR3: CASSRDRESPLHF. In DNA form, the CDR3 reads TGTGCCAGCAGCCGGGACAGGGAGTCACCCCTCCACTTT.

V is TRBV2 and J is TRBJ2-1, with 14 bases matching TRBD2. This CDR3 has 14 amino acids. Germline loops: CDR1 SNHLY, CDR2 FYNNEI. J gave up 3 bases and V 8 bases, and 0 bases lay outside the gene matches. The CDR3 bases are TGTGCCAGCGGGACTAGCGGGGGCTACAATGAGCAGTTCTTC. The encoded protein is CASGTSGGYNEQFF.

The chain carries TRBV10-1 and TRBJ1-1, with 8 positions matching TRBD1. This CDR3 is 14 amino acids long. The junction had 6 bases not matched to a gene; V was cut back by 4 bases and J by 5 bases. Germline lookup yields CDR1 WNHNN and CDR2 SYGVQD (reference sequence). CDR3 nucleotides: TGCGCCAGCAGTGGTTCGGGACAGGTTACTGAAGCTTTCTTT. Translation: CASSGSGQVTEAFF.

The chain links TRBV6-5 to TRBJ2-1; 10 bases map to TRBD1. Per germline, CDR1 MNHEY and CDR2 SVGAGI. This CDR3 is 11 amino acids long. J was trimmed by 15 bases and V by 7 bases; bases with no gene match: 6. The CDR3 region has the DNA TGTGCCAGCACCTCGACAGGGGGCCTGTTCTTC. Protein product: CASTSTGGLFF.

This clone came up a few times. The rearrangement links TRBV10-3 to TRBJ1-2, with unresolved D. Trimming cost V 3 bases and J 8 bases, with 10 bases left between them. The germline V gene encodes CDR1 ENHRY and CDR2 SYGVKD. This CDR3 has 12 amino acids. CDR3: CAISDQKWGYTF. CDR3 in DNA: TGTGCCATCAGTGACCAGAAATGGGGCTACACCTTC.

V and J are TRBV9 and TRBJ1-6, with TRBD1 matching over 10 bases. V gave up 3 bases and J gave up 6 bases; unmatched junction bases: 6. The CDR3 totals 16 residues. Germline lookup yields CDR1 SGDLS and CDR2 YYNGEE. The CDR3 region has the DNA TGTGCCAGCAGCGCCCGGGACAGGGGACGTAATTCACCCCTCCACTTT. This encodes CASSARDRGRNSPLHF.

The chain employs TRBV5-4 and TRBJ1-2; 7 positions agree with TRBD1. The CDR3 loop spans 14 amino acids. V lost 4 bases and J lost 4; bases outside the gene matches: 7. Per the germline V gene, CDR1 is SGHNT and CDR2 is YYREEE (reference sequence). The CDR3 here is CASSPRQGSYGYTF. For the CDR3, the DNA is TGTGCCAGCAGCCCGCGACAGGGCTCCTATGGCTACACCTTC.

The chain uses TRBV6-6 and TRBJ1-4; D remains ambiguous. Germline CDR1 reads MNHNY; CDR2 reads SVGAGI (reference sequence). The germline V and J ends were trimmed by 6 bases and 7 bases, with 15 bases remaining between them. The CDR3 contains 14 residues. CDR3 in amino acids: CASSLSGSGEKLFF. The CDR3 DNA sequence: TGTGCCAGCAGCCTCTCGGGGTCTGGTGAAAAACTGTTTTTT.

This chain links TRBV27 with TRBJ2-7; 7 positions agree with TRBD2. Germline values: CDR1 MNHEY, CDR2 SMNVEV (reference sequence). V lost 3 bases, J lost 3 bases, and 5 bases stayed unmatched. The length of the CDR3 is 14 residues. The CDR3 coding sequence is TGTGCCAGCAGTTTGAGACTAGCCCTCTACGAGCAGTACTTC. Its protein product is CASSLRLALYEQYF.

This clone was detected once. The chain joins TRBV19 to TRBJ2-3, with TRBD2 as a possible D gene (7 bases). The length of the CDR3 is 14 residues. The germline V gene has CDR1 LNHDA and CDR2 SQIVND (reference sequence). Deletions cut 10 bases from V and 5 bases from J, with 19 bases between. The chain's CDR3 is CATRGRGGRDTQYF. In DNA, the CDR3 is TGTGCCACCCGAGGACGCGGGGGCCGAGATACGCAGTATTTT.

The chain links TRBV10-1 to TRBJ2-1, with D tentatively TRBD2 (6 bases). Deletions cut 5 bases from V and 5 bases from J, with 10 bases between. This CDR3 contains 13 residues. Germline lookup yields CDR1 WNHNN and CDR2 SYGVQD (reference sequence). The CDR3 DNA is TGCGCCAGCAGTCCGGGACTGAACAATGAGCAGTTCTTC. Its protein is CASSPGLNNEQFF.